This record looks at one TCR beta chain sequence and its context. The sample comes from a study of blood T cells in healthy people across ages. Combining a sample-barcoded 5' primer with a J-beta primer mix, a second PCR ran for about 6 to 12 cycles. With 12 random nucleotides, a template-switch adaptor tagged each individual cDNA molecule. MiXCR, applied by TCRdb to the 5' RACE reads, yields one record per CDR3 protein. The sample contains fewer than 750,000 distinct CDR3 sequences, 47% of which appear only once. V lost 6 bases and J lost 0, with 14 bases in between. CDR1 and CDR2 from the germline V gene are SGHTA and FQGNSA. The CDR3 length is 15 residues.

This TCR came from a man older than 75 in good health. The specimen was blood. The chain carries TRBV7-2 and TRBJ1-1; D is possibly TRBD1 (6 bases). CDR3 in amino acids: CASRLMTGLNTEAFF. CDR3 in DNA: TGTGCCAGCAGATTGATGACAGGCTTGAACACTGAAGCTTTCTTT.